The sequence of this T cell receptor beta chain was determined in a study of T-cell reconstitution after alpha-beta-depleted transplantation in children (dated by TCRdb to about 2016). General notes on the study: Using TCR repertoire profiling, the study quantitatively followed how T-cell immune reconstitution unfolded in children after TCRalphabeta/CD19-depleted allogeneic hematopoietic cell transplantation.

V sheds 7 bases and J sheds 3 bases, leaving 9 bases between their ends. As encoded in the germline V gene, CDR1 is MNHNS while CDR2 is SASEGT. The CDR3 holds 13 amino acids from the cysteine to the phenylalanine. Solely the CDR3 DNA is kept, with 39 bases framed from the first base. Library creation used PCR. The run used an Illumina HiSeq 2500. Molecular barcoding was employed in the preparation of TCR libraries, with unique molecular identifiers being used to normalize TCRbeta repertoire quantification. The public reads were reprocessed in TCRdb via fastp at Q25 and MiXCR, keeping in-frame beta chains. Every CDR3 protein is listed once, alongside the most common genes and DNA of its rows. Counted in this sample were 250,000 to 300,000 distinct CDR3 sequences; around 9.6% of them appeared once. The top ten clonotypes cover around 9.1% of the sample. This clonotype was seen only a few times. Which antigen it targets is not known. There are no base qualities to consult, and no much larger clone falls within one base.

The rearranged segments are TRBV6-1 and TRBJ2-2; TRBD1 is a weak D gene call, 6 bases matching. The specimen was PBMCs from the stem cell graft donor, collected from the stem cell graft. The receptor comes from a human donor who donated a stem cell graft to a child with SCID. The CDR3 reads as follows: CASKQGYTGELFF. The nucleotides are TGTGCCAGCAAGCAGGGGTACACCGGGGAGCTGTTTTTT.